This T cell receptor (beta chain) emerged from a study of response to subunit inactivated influenza vaccine. This clonotype appeared many times. No antigen is known for it. TCRdb reprocessed the RT-PCR reads via MiXCR and lists one record per CDR3 protein. The profile covers hundreds of thousands of distinct CDR3 sequences, with roughly 15% appearing a single time and less than 8.5% taken by the ten largest. The CDR3 spans 15 residues. Germline V gives CDR1 DFQATT, CDR2 SNEGSKA (reference sequence). Trimming removed 1 base from V and 2 bases from J, with 15 bases in between. General observations from the study: That few new T cells are recruited by each seasonal influenza vaccination was the authors' suggestion.

This TCR was recovered from a man between 45 and 60 years old who received an inactivated influenza vaccine. The chain uses TRBV20-1 and TRBJ2-7, with D maybe TRBD1 (6 bases). This specimen was PBMCs from blood, taken around 14 days before vaccination. CDR3 nucleotides: TGCAGTGCTAGAGCTCTCGGGACAATGGCCTACGAGCAGTACTTC. Amino acids: CSARALGTMAYEQYF.